This T cell receptor (beta chain) was retrieved from a study of cytomegalovirus exposure and HLA in healthy donors. Points from the study as a whole: Rare TCR sequences predominated, though certain public TCRs were found in many donors.

The table came from immunoSEQ multiplex PCR; TCRdb's copy has only in-frame clones and leaves some out. The sample carries roughly 50,000 clones, 80% to 95% recorded once. Germline loops: CDR1 SGHRS, CDR2 YFSETQ. The V segment lost 4 bases and the J segment 6 bases; nucleotides outside the gene matches: 5. The CDR3 totals 13 residues. In regard to this clone: The antigen is unknown.

Sequences were obtained from PBMCs. This sequence joins TRBV5-1 and TRBJ2-5, with 8 bases identical to TRBD1. This sequence was found in a man aged 18 to 29 in good health and CMV-seronegative. CDR3 nucleotides: TGCGCCAGCAGCCACAGGGGGGAGAAGACCCAGTACTTC. The encoded protein is CASSHRGEKTQYF.